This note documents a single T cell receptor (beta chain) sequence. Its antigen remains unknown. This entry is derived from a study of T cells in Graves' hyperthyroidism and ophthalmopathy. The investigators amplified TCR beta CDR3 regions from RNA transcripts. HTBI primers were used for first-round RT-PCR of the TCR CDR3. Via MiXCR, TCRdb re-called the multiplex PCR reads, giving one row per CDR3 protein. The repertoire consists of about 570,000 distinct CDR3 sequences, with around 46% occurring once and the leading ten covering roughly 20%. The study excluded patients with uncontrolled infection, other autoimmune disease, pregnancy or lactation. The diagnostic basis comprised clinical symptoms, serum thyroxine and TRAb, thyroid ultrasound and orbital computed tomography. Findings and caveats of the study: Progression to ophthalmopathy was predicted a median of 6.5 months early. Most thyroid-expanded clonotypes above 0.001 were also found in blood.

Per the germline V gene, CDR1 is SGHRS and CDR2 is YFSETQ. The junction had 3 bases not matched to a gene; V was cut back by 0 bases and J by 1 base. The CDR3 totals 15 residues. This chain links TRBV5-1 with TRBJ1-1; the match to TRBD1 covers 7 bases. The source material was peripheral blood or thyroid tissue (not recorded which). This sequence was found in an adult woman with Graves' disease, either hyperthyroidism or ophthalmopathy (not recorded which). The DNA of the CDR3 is TGCGCCAGCAGCTTGGGATCAGGGGGGAACACTGAAGCTTTCTTT. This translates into CASSLGSGGNTEAFF.